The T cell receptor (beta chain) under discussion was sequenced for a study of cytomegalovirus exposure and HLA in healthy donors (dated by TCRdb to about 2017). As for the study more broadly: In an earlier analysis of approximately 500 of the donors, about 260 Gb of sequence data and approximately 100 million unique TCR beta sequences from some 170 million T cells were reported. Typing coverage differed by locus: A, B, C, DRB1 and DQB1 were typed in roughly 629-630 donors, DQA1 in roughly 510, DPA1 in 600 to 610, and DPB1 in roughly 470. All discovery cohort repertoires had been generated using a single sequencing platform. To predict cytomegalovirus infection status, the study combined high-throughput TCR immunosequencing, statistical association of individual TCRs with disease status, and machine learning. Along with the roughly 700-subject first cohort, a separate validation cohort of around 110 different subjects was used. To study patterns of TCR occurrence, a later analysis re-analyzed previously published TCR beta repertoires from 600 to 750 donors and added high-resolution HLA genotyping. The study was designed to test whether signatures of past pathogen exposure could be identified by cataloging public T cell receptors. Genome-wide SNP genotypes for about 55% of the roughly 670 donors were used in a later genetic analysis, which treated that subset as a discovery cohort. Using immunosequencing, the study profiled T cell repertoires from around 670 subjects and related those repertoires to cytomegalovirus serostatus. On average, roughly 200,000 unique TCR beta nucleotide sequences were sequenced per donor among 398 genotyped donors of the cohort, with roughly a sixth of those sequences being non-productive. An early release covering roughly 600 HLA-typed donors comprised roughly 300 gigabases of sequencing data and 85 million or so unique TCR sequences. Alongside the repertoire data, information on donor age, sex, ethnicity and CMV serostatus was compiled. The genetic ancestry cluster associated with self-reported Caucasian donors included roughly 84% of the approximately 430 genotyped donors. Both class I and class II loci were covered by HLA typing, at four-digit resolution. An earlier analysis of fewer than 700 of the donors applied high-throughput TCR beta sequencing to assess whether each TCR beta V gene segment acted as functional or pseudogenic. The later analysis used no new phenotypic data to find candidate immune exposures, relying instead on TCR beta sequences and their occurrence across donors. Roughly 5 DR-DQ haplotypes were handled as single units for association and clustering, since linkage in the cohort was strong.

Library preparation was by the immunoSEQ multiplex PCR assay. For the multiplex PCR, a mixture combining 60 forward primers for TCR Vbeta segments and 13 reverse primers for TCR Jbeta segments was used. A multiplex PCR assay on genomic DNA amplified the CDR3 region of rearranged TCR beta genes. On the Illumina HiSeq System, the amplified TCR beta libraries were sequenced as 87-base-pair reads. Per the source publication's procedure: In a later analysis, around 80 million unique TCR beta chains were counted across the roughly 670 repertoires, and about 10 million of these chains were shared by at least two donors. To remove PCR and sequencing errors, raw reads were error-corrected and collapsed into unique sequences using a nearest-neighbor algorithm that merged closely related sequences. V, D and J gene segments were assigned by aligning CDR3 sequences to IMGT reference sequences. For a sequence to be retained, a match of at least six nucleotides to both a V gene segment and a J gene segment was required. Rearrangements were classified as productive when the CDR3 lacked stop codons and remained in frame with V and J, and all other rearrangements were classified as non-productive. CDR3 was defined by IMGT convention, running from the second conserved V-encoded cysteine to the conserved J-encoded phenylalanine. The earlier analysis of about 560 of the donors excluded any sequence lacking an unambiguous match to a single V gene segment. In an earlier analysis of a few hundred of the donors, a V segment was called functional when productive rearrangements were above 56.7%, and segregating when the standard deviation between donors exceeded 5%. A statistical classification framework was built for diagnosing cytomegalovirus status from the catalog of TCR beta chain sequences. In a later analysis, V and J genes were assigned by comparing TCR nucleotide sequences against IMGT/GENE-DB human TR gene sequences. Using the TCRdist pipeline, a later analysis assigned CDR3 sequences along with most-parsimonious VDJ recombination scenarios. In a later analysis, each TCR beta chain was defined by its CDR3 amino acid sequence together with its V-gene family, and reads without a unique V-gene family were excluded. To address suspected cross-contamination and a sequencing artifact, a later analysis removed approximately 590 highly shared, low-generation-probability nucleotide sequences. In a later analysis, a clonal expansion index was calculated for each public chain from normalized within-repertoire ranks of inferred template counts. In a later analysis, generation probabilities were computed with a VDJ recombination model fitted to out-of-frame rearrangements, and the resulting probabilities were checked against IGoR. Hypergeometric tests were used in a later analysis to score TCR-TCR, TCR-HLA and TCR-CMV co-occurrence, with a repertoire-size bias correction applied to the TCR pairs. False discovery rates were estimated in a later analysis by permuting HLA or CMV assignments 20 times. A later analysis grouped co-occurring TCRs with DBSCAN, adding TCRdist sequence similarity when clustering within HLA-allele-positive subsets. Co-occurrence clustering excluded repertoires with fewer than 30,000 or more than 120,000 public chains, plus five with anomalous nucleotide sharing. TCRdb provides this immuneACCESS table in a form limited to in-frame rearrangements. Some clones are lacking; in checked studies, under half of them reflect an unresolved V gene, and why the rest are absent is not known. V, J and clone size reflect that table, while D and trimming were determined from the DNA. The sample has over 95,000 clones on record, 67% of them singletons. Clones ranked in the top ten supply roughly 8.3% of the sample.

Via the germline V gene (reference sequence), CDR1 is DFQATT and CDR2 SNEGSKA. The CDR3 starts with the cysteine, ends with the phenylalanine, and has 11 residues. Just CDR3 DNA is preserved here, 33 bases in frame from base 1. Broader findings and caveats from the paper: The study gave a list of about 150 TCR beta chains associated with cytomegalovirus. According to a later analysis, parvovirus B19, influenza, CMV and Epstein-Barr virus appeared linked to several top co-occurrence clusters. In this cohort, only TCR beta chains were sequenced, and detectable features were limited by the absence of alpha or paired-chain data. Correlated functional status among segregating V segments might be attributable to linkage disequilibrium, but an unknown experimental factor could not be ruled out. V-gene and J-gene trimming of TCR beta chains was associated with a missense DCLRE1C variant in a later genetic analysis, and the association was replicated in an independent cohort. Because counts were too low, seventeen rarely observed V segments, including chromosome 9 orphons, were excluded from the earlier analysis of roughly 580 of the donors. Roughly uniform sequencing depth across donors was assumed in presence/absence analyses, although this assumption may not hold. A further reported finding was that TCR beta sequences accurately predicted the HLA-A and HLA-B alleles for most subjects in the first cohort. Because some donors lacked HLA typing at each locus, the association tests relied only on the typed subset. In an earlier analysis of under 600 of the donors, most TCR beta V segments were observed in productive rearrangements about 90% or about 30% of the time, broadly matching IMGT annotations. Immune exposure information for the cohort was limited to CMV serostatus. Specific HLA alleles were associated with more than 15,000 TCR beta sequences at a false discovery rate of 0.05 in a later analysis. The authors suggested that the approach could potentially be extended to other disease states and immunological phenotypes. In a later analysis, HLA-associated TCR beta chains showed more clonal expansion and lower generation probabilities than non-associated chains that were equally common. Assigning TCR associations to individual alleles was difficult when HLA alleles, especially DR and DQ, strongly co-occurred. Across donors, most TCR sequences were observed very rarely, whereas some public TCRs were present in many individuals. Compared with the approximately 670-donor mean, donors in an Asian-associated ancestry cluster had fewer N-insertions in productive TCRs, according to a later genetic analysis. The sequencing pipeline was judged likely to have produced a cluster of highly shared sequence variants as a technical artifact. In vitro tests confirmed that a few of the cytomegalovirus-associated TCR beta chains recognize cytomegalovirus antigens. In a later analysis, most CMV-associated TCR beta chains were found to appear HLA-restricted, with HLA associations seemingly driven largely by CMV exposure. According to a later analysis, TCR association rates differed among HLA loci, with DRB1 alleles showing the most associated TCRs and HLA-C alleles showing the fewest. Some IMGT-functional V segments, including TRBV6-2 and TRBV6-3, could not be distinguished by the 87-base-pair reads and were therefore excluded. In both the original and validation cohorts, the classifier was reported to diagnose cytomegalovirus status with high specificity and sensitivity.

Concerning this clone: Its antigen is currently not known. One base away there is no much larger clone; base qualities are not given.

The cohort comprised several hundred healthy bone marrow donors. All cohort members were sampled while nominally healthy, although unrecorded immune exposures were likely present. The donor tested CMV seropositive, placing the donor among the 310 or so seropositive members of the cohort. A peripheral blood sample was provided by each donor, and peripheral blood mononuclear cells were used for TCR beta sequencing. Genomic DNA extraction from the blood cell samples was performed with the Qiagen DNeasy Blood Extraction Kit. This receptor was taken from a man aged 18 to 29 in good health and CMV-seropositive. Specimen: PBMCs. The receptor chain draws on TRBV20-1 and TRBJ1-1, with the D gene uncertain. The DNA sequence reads TGCACCGCGGGGAGGAACACTGAAGCTTTCTTT. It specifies CTAGRNTEAFF.